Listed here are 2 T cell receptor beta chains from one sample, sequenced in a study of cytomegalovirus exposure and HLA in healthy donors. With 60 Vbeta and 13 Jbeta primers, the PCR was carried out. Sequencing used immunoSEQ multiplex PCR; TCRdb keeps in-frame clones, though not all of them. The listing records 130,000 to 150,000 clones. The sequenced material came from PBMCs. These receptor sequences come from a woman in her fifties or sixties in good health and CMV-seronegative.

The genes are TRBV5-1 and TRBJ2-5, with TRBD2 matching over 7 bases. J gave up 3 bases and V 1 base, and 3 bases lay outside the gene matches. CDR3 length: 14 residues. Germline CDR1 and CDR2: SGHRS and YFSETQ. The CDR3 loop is CASSLRLAEETQYF. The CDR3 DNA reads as TGCGCCAGCAGCTTGAGACTAGCTGAAGAGACCCAGTACTTC.

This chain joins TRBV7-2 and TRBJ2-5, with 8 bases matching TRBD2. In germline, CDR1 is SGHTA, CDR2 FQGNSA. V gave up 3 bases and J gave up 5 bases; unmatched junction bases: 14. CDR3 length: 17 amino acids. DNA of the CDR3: TGTGCCAGCAGCTTTCAGCGGGGGAGGGCCCCAGGGGAGACCCAGTACTTC. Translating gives CASSFQRGRAPGETQYF.